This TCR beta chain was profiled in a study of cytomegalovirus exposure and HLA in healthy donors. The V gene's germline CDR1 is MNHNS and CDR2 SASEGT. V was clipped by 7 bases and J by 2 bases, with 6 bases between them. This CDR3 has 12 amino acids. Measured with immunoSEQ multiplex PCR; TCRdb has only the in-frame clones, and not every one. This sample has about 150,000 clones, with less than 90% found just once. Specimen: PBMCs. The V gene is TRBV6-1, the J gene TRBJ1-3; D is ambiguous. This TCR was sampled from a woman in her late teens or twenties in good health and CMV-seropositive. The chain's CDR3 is CASKSPGNTIYF. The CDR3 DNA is TGTGCCAGCAAGAGCCCTGGAAACACCATATATTTT.